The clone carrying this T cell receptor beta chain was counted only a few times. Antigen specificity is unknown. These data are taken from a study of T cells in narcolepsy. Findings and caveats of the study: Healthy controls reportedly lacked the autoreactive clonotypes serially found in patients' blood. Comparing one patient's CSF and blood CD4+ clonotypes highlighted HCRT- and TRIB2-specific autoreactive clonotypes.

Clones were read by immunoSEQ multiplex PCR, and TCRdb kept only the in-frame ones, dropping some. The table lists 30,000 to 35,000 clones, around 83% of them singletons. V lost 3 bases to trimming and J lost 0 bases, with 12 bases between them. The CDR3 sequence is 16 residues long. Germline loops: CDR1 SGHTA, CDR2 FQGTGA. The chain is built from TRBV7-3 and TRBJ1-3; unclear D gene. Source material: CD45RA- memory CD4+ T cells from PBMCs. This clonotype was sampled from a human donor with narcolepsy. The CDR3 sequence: CASSFANTNSGNTIYF. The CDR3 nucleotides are TGTGCCAGCAGCTTTGCAAACACTAACTCTGGAAACACCATATATTTT. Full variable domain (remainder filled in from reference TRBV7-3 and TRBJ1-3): GAGVSQTPSNKVTEKGKYVELRCDPISGHTALYWYRQSLGQGPEFLIYFQGTGAADDSGLPNDRFFAVRPEGSVSTLKIQRTERGDSAVYLCASSFANTNSGNTIYFGEGSWLTVV.